This record looks at one TCR beta chain sequence and its context. Seattle researchers signed up patients amid active infection and tracked them longitudinally. This entry is derived from a study of blood T cell repertoires in COVID-19. Across the study: Samples came from the United States, Italy and Spain, spanning acute and convalescent COVID-19. PBMCs, B-cell-depleted T cells, or T cells provided the cDNA or gDNA that made up the material.

This CDR3 has 17 amino acids. Per the study methods: Scientists estimated how many nucleated cells there were by amplifying reference gene primers. TCRdb's copy holds only in-frame clones and misses some; the assay was immunoSEQ multiplex PCR. V, J and clone size were drawn from that table, and D and trimming were deduced from the DNA. The sample lists 250,000 to 400,000 clones, roughly 90% seen once, with 2.9% in the top ten. The chain is built from TRBV1 and TRBJ1-3. TRBV1 constitutes a pseudogene. The source is a woman aged 25-40 years with COVID-19, enrolled during active disease. Sequenced: peripheral blood. CDR3 sequence reads: CTSSQRGGPSSGNTIYF. The DNA for the CDR3 is TGCACCAGCAGCCAAAGGGGGGGACCTTCCTCTGGAAACACCATATATTTT.